Sequencing of this TCR beta chain was carried out in a study of CD8 T cells in ankylosing spondylitis. Findings and limits, study-wide: Characteristic, it appeared, of ankylosing spondylitis blood was a TCR beta motif of 7 or 8 highly homologous variants.

TCRdb called the 5' RACE reads again in MiXCR, with one record for every CDR3 protein. The sample lists under 250,000 distinct CDR3 sequences, about a quarter occurring once. This CDR3 is built from 12 residues. Trimming pared 0 bases from V and 15 bases from J, leaving 12 bases between. The germline CDR1 and CDR2 sequences are MNHNS and SASEGT. This clonotype was counted between two and nine times. Its antigen is as yet unknown. This clonotype was sampled from a male donor with ankylosing spondylitis or in good health (not recorded which). Sequenced sample: blood, either unsorted or a sorted T cell fraction (not recorded which). This chain uses TRBV6-1 with TRBJ2-1; the D gene is possibly TRBD2 (7 bases). This CDR3 reads CASSEALRGPFF. DNA of the CDR3: TGTGCCAGCAGTGAAGCGCTGCGGGGGCCGTTCTTC.